This is a list of T cell receptor beta chains from one sample in a study of T cell repertoires in cytomegalovirus infection. TCRdb processed the reads anew with MiXCR; each CDR3 protein has one entry. Of fewer than 400,000 distinct CDR3 sequences listed, 15% to 20% were seen once; the top ten hold 8.7%. The sequenced sample consisted of PBMCs. The receptors come from a human donor in good health (CMV status not recorded). Some clones in this sample may be carry-over from other donors' samples. Each CDR3 is given with its conserved first and last residue. The D gene is left open where the match is weak. A row's size may be missing; if present it is once, few, many or a size class.

d_call j_call v_call clone_size cdr3_nt cdr3_aa
NA TRBJ1-3 TRBV7-2 many TGTGCCAGCAGCTTAATGGGGGCAGGGTTGGGAAACACCATATATTTT CASSLMGAGLGNTIYF
NA TRBJ1-1 TRBV6-1 NA TGTGCCAGCAGTGAAAACCCCGCGGCAGCTTTCTTT CASSENPAAAFF
NA TRBJ2-3 TRBV7-2 many TGTGCCAGCAGCCCCCCGTCCAGTCGCACAGATACGCAGTATTTT CASSPPSSRTDTQYF
NA TRBJ2-7 TRBV19 many TGTGCCAGTAGTACTTACGACAGGAGCTCCTACGAGCAGTACTTC CASSTYDRSSYEQYF
TRBD2 TRBJ2-2 TRBV5-1 few TGCGCCAGCATCGGGACTACGAACACCGGGGAGCTGTTTTTT CASIGTTNTGELFF
TRBD1 TRBJ2-1 TRBV7-2 NA TGTGCCAGCAGGGGGGACAGAAGCTCCTACAATGAGCAGTTCTTC CASRGDRSSYNEQFF
NA TRBJ1-2 TRBV7-2 many TGTGCCAGCAGCTTAGCCGGCAGGGATGGCTACACCTTC CASSLAGRDGYTF
NA TRBJ2-5 TRBV7-9 NA TGTGCCAGCAGCTTCAAGTTTTTTCTGTCGGACAGACGAAAAGAGACCCAGTACTTC CASSFKFFLSDRRKETQYF
NA TRBJ2-3 TRBV7-8 many TGTGCCAGCAGCTTTGGGGGAGTCGGCACAGATACGCAGTATTTT CASSFGGVGTDTQYF
NA TRBJ2-7 TRBV19 few TGTGCCTCATTAGGGTGGGGACAGGGACTAGCCGAGACCTACGAGCAGTACTTC CASLGWGQGLAETYEQYF
NA TRBJ2-4 TRBV7-2 NA TGTGCCAGCAGCTTGGTTAGCGCCAAAAACATTCAGTACTTC CASSLVSAKNIQYF
TRBD2 TRBJ2-1 TRBV20-1 NA TGCAGTGCCACTAGCGGGAGAATCAATGAGCAGTTCTTC CSATSGRINEQFF
TRBD2 TRBJ2-1 TRBV15 NA TGTGCCACCAGCAGAATCCTAGCGGGTGGGCAGTTCTTC CATSRILAGGQFF
NA TRBJ2-5 TRBV12-5 few TGTGCTAGTGAAAGGGACGGAGAAGAGACCCAGTACTTC CASERDGEETQYF
TRBD1 TRBJ2-7 TRBV10-3 many TGTGCCATCGGTACAGGGGGCTACGAGCAGTACTTC CAIGTGGYEQYF
NA TRBJ2-7 TRBV6-5 NA TGTGCCAGCAGTAGACGGGACACGGTCTACGAGCAGTACTTC CASSRRDTVYEQYF
NA TRBJ1-5 TRBV20-1 NA TGCAGTGCTAGGATGTCAGGGCCGATTGATCAGCCCCAGCATTTT CSARMSGPIDQPQHF
NA TRBJ2-2 TRBV29-1 few TGCAGCGTTGTAGGACGGGAAAACACCGGGGAGCTGTTTTTT CSVVGRENTGELFF
NA TRBJ1-5 TRBV3-1 NA TGTGCCAGCAGCTCCAAAAGAGGAATCCCTACCCAAGCCCAAAAGAGCAATCAGCCCCAGCATTTT CASSSKRGIPTQAQKSNQPQHF
NA TRBJ2-7 TRBV5-5 NA TGTGCCAGCAGGCAATTTCACTACGAGCAGTACTTC CASRQFHYEQYF
NA TRBJ2-1 TRBV15 many TGTGCCACCAGCAGAGATCGGGAGACTAGGTCCTACAATGAGCAGTTCTTC CATSRDRETRSYNEQFF
TRBD2 TRBJ2-1 TRBV12-3/TRBV12-4 few TGTGCCAGCGGCTCTAGCGGGCGTGAGCAGTTCTTC CASGSSGREQFF
NA TRBJ1-2 TRBV7-2 many TGTGCCAGCAGCCCGACAGCTATTGGCTACACCTTC CASSPTAIGYTF
NA TRBJ2-5 TRBV2 NA TGTGCCAGCAGTGGAGTGGCTAGAAAAGAGACCCAGTACTTC CASSGVARKETQYF
NA TRBJ1-2 TRBV7-2 many TGTGCCAGCAGCTTGGGTCAGACAGCCCAGAGGGGCTACACCTTC CASSLGQTAQRGYTF
TRBD2 TRBJ2-7 TRBV6-6 few TGTGCCAGCAGTTACTCTCTAGCGGGAGGGCCGTCCGAGCAGTACTTC CASSYSLAGGPSEQYF
NA TRBJ2-3 TRBV27 few TGTGCCAGCAGTTTATCCCGAGAGGCGCAGCCAAAGCAGTATTTT CASSLSREAQPKQYF